This TCR beta chain was observed in a study of T cells in Graves' hyperthyroidism and ophthalmopathy. Uncontrolled infection, other autoimmune disease, pregnancy or lactation disqualified patients from enrolment. Template material for amplifying TCR beta CDR3 regions consisted of RNA transcripts. In the first-round RT-PCR of the TCR CDR3, the HTBI primer set was used. TCRdb used MiXCR to reprocess the multiplex PCR reads, holding one entry per CDR3 protein. The sample shows some 600,000 distinct CDR3 sequences, roughly 46% of them seen only once. Overall study findings and caveats: Most thyroid clonotypes that were expanded above 0.001 also turned up in blood.

The CDR3 covers 11 residues. From germline, CDR1 is SGHKS and CDR2 YYEKEE (reference sequence). This clonotype is a singleton in its sample. Its cognate antigen is unknown. This receptor was taken from a woman younger than 30 with Graves' hyperthyroidism. The specimen was peripheral blood or thyroid tissue (not recorded which). The chain couples TRBV5-5 to TRBJ1-1; no reliable D call. CDR3 protein: CVSNTNTEAFF. The CDR3 nucleotides are TGTGTATCCAACACTAACACTGAAGCTTTCTTT.